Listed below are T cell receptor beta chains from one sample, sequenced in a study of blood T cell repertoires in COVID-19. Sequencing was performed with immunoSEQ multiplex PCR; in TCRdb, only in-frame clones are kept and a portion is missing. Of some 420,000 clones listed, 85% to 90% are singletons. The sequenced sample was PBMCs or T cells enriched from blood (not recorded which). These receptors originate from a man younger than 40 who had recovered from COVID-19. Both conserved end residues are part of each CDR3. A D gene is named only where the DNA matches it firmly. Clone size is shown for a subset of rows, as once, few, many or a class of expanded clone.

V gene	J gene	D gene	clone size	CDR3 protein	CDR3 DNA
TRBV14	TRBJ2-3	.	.	CASSQADTQYF	TGTGCCAGCAGCCAAGCTGATACGCAGTATTTT
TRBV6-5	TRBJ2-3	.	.	CASSPAESTDTQYF	TGTGCCAGCAGTCCCGCAGAAAGCACAGATACGCAGTATTTT
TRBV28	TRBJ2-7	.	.	CASSYQGSTYEQYF	TGTGCCAGCAGTTACCAGGGGTCAACCTACGAGCAGTACTTC
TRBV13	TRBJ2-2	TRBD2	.	CASSSLAGGPHTGELFF	TGTGCCAGCAGCTCCTTAGCGGGAGGACCACACACCGGGGAGCTGTTTTTT
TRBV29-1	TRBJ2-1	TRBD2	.	CSVDQREVPYNEQFF	TGCAGCGTTGACCAACGGGAGGTCCCCTACAATGAGCAGTTCTTC
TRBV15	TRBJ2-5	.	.	CATSSLRKETQYF	TGTGCCACCAGCAGTCTCAGAAAAGAGACCCAGTACTTC
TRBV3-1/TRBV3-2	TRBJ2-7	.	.	CASSRTGPSYEQYF	TGTGCCAGCAGCCGGACTGGCCCCTCTTACGAGCAGTACTTC
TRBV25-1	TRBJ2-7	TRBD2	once	CASSEPCRREADEQYF	TGTGCCAGCAGTGAACCCTGCCGGCGGGAGGCCGACGAGCAGTACTTC
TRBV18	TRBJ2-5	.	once	CASSPADRETQYF	TGTGCCAGCTCACCAGCAGATCGTGAGACCCAGTACTTC
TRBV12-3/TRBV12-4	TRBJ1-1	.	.	CASSFSGYTEAFF	TGTGCCAGCAGTTTTTCGGGATACACTGAAGCTTTCTTT
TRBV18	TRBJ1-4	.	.	CASSPTPMGGSANEKLFF	TGTGCCAGCTCACCCACCCCGATGGGCGGGAGCGCGAATGAAAAACTGTTTTTT
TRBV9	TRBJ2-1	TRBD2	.	CASSTSGETNEQFF	TGTGCCAGCAGCACTAGCGGGGAGACCAATGAGCAGTTCTTC
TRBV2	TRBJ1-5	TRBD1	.	CASSRQGAWQPQHF	TGTGCCAGCAGCCGACAGGGGGCCTGGCAGCCCCAGCATTTT
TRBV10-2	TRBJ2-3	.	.	CASSESGATDTQYF	TGCGCCAGCAGTGAGTCGGGAGCGACTGATACGCAGTATTTT
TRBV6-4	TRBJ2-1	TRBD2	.	CASSDSQRGYNEQFF	TGTGCCAGCAGTGACTCCCAGCGGGGCTACAATGAGCAGTTCTTC
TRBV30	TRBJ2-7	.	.	CAWSVRQYPSYEQYF	TGTGCCTGGAGTGTACGCCAGTACCCCTCCTACGAGCAGTACTTC
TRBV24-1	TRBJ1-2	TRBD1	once	CATSDGTGGGYGYTF	TGTGCCACCAGTGATGGGACAGGGGGTGGCTATGGCTACACCTTC
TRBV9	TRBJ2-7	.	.	CASSSTAGGPYEQYF	TGTGCCAGCAGCTCAACTGCCGGGGGGCCCTACGAGCAGTACTTC
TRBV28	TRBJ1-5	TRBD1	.	CASSSWDRVNQPQHF	TGTGCCAGCAGTTCCTGGGACAGGGTTAATCAGCCCCAGCATTTT
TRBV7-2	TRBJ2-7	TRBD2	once	CASSPLTSGVPYEQYF	TGTGCCAGCAGCCCGCTAACTAGCGGAGTCCCCTACGAGCAGTACTTC
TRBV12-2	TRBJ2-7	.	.	CASRDTPGTLSSYEQYF	TGTGCAAGTCGCGACACTCCCGGGACACTCAGCTCCTACGAGCAGTACTTC
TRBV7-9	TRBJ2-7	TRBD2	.	CASSLQAGAPYEQYF	TGTGCCAGCAGCTTACAGGCGGGAGCCCCTTACGAGCAGTACTTC